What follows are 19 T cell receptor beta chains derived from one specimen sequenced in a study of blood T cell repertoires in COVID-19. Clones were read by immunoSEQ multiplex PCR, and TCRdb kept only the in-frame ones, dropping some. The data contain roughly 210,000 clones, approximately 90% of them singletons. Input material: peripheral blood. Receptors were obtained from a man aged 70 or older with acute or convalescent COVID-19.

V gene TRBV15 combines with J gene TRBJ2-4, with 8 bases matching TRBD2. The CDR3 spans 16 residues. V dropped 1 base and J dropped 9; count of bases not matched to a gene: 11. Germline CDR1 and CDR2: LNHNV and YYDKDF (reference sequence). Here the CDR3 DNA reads TGTGCCACCAGCAGAGTAGGGGGAGCGGGAGTTGGCATTCAGTACTTC. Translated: CATSRVGGAGVGIQYF.

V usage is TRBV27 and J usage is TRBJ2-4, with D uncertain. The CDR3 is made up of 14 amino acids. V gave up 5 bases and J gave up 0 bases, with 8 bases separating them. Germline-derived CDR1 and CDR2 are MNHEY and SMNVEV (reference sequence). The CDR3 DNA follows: TGTGCCAGCAGTCCACAGCTAGCCAAAAACATTCAGTACTTC. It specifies CASSPQLAKNIQYF.

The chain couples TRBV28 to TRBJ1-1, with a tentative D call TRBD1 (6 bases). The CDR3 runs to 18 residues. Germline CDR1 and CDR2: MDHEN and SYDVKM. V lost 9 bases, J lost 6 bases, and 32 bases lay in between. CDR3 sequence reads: CASYRVGQYRDTEAEAFF. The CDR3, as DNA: TGTGCCAGTTACCGGGTGGGCCAATACCGGGACACCGAAGCTGAAGCTTTCTTT.

As DNA, the CDR3 is TGCGCCAGCAGCTTCCAGGGATTGGGGGGCAATGAGCAGTTCTTC. The encoded protein is CASSFQGLGGNEQFF. This chain links TRBV5-1 with TRBJ2-1; maybe TRBD2 (6 bases). The length of the CDR3 is 15 residues. The V end was cut by 2 bases, the J end by 6 bases, with 15 bases between. From germline, CDR1 is SGHRS and CDR2 YFSETQ.

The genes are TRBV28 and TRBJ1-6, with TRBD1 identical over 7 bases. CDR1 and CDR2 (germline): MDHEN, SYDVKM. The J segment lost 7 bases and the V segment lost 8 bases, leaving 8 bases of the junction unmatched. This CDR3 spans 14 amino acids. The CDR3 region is CASGLETGNSPLHF. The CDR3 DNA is TGTGCCAGCGGTCTAGAGACAGGGAATTCACCCCTCCACTTT. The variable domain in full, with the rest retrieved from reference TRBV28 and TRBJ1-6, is DVKVTQSSRYLVKRTGEKVFLECVQDMDHENMFWYRQDPGLGLRLIYFSYDVKMKEKGDIPEGYSVSREKKERFSLILESASTNQTSMYLCASGLETGNSPLHFGNGTRLTVT.

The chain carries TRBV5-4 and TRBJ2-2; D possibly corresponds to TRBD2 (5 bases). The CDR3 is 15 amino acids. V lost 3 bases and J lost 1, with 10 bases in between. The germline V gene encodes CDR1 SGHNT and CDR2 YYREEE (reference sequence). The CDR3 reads CASSSGRENTGELFF. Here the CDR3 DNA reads TGTGCCAGCAGCTCAGGACGGGAGAACACCGGGGAGCTGTTTTTT.

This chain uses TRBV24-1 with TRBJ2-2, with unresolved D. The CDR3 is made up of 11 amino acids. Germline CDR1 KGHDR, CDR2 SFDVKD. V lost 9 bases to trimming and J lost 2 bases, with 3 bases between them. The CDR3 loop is CATQNTGELFF. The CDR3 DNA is TGTGCCACCCAAAACACCGGGGAGCTGTTTTTT.

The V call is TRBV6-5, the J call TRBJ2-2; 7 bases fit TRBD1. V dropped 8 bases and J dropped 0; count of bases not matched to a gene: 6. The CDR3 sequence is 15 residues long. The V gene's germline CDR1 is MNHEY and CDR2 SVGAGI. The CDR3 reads CASRRDRSNTGELFF. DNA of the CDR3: TGTGCCAGCCGTAGGGACAGATCGAACACCGGGGAGCTGTTTTTT.

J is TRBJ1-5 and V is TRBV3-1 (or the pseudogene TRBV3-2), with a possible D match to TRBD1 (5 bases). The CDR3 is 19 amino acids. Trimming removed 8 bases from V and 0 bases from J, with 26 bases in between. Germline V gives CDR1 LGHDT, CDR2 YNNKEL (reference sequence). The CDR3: CASRRLRTQAINSNQPQHF. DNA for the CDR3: TGTGCCAGCCGGCGCCTCCGCACACAGGCCATTAATAGCAATCAGCCCCAGCATTTT.

CDR3 nucleotide sequence: TGTGCCAGCAGCGTAGCTGGACATCCCACTTCTAACTATGGCTACACCTTC. It codes for CASSVAGHPTSNYGYTF. The chain carries TRBV9 and TRBJ1-2, with a weak D call TRBD1 (5 bases). The V and J ends lost 0 bases and 0 bases respectively, with 15 bases between them. The CDR3 has 17 amino acids. Per the germline V gene, CDR1 is SGDLS and CDR2 is YYNGEE.

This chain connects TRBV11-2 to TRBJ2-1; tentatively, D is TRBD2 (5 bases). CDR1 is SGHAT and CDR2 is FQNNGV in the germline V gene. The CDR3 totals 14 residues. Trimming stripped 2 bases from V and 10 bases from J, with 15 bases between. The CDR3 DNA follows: TGTGCCAGCAGCTTAACCGCCCCCGGGAACGAGCAGTTCTTC. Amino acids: CASSLTAPGNEQFF.

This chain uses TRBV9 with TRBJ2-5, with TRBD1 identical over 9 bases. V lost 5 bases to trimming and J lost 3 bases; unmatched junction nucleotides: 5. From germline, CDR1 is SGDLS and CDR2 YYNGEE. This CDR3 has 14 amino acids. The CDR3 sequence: CASSVQGAKETQYF. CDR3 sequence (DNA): TGTGCCAGCAGTGTACAGGGGGCGAAAGAGACCCAGTACTTC.

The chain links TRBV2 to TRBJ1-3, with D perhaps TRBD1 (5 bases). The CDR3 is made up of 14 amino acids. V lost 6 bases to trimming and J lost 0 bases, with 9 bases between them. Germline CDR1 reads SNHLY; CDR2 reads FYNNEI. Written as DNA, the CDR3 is TGTGCCAGCAGCTCAGGGTTCTCTGGAAACACCATATATTTT. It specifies CASSSGFSGNTIYF.

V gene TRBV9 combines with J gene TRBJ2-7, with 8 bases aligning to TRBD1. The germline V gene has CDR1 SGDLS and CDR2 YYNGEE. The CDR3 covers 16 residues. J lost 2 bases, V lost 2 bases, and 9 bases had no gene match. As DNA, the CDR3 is TGTGCCAGCAGCGTTGGGCCCGGGACAGGTACCTACGAGCAGTACTTC. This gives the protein CASSVGPGTGTYEQYF.

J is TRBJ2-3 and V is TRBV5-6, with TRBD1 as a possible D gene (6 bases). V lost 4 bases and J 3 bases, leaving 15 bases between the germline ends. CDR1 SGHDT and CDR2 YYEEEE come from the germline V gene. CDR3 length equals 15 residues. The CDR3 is CASSGTGWATDTQYF. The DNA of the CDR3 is TGTGCCAGCAGCGGAACAGGGTGGGCGACAGATACGCAGTATTTT.

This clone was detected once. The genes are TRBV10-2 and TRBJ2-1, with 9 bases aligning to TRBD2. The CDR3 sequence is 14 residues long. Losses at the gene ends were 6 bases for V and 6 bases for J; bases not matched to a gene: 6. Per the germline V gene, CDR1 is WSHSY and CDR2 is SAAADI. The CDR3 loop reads CASSGLAGTNEQFF. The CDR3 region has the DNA TGCGCCAGCAGCGGGCTAGCGGGGACCAATGAGCAGTTCTTC.

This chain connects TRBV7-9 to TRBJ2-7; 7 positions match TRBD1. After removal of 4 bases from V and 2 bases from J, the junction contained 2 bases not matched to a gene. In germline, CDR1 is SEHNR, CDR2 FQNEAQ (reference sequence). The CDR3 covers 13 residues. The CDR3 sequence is CASSSQGPYEQYF. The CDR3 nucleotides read TGTGCCAGCAGCTCACAGGGGCCCTACGAGCAGTACTTC.

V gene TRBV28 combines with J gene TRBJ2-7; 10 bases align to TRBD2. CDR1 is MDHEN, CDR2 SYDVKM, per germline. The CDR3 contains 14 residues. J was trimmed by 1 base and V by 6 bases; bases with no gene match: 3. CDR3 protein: CASRQLAGSYEQYF. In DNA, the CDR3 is TGTGCCAGCAGACAACTAGCGGGATCCTACGAGCAGTACTTC.

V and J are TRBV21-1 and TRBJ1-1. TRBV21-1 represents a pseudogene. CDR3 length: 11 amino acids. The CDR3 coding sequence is TGTGCCAGCGTGGGGGGTACTGAAGCTTTCTTT. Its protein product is CASVGGTEAFF.